This T cell receptor beta chain was identified during a study of T cells in Graves' hyperthyroidism and ophthalmopathy. The source material, RNA transcripts, was used to amplify TCR beta CDR3 regions. HTBI primers were used for first-round RT-PCR of the TCR CDR3. MiXCR, applied by TCRdb to the multiplex PCR reads, yields one record per CDR3 protein. This table has roughly 300,000 distinct CDR3 sequences, 11% to 15% appearing once. This clonotype was detected many times. Its matching antigen is unknown. CDR1 and CDR2 from the germline V gene are MDHEN and SYDVKM. CDR3 length: 12 amino acids. Trimming took 8 bases from V and 4 from J; bases not matched to a gene: 5. General study points: With a median lead of about 6.9 months before onset, the model predicted ophthalmopathy.

Graves' hyperthyroidism is called stable when ophthalmopathy does not progress within 18 months. This chain connects TRBV28 to TRBJ2-7, with TRBD2 matching over 7 bases. The receptor was isolated from a woman aged 25-40 years with Graves' hyperthyroidism. Sequencing was performed on blood. CDR3 in DNA: TGTGCCAGCGGGACTATCCGATACGAGCAGTACTTC. Its translation is CASGTIRYEQYF.